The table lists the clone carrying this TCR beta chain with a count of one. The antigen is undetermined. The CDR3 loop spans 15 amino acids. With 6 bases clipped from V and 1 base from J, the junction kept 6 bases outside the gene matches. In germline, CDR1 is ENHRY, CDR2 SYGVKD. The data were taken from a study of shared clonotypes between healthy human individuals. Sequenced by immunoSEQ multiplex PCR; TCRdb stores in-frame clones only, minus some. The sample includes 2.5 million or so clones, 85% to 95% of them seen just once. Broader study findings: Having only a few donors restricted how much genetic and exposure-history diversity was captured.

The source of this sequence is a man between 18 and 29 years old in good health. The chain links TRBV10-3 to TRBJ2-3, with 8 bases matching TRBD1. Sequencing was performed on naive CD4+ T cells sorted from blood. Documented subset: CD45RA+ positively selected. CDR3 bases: TGTGCCATCAGCAAGACAGGGGACGGCACAGATACGCAGTATTTT. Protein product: CAISKTGDGTDTQYF.